Detailed here is one TCR beta chain. Its antigen is undetermined. Nominally healthy donors provided the samples, though records likely missed some immune exposures. This sample was included in a study of cytomegalovirus exposure and HLA in healthy donors. The PCR contained 60 Vbeta and 13 Jbeta primers. Measured with immunoSEQ multiplex PCR; TCRdb has only the in-frame clones, and not every one. The sample includes about 98,000 clones, over 65% of them seen just once. Study results and limitations: As a later analysis revealed, the rate of TCR association differed by HLA locus, with DRB1 most and HLA-C fewest. The productive fraction for most TCR beta V segments was about 87% or about 30% in an earlier analysis. Most subjects' HLA-A and HLA-B alleles were reportedly predicted from TCR beta sequences.

The TCR sequence derives from a male donor in good health and CMV-seronegative. The specimen sequenced was PBMCs.

CDR3 amino acids: CASSPTGLGANVLTF. Here the CDR3 DNA reads TGTGCCAGCTCACCGACAGGGCTTGGGGCCAACGTCCTGACTTTC. The chain employs TRBV18 and TRBJ2-6; TRBD1 matches 7 bases. Per the germline V gene, CDR1 is KGHSH and CDR2 is LQKENI. Losses at the gene ends were 3 bases for V and 3 bases for J; bases not matched to a gene: 2. The length of the CDR3 is 15 residues.